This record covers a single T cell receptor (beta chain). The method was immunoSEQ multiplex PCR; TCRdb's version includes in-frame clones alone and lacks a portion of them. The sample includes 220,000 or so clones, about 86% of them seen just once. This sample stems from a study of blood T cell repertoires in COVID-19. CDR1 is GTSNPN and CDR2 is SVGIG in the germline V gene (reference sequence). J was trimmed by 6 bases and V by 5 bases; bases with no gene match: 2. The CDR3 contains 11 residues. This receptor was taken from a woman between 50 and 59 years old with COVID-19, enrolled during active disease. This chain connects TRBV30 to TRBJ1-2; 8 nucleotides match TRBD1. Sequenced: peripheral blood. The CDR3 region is CAWGQGDGYTF. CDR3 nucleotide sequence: TGTGCCTGGGGACAGGGCGATGGCTACACCTTC.